This T cell receptor beta chain is drawn from a study of read filtering for tumor transcriptome and immune sequencing. Whole-study context: The cohort had over 16 men and some 13 women aged roughly 40 to 90, mean about 67 years. Revised staging placed roughly 8 patients in R-ISS I, 15 to 20 in II, over 5 in III.

Study-level points and caveats: Compared with RNA-seq, IR-seq gave much higher clonotype depth and reliability. Without single-read clonotypes, shared clonotype proportions correlated more between IR-seq and RNA-seq.

This clonotype came up many times. The antigen is not known. This library used approximately 390 ng RNA and molecular barcoded adaptors spanning alpha/delta and beta/gamma chains. A single record per CDR3 protein comes from TCRdb applying MiXCR to the reads. Of 85,000 or so distinct CDR3 sequences detected, around an eighth appear once; the ten largest clones hold 14% to 15%. This receptor was obtained from a donor aged 40 or over with multiple myeloma. Source material: a population of CD138-negative cells sorted from bone marrow.

CDR3 nucleotides: TGTGCCAGTAGAATCACGGGGGTCAGTCAGCCCCAGCATTTT. Its protein is CASRITGVSQPQHF. The chain uses TRBV19 and TRBJ1-5; possibly TRBD1 for D (5 bases). The CDR3 covers 14 residues. Trimming cost V 6 bases and J 6 bases, with 15 bases left between them. Germline CDR1 reads LNHDA; CDR2 reads SQIVND (reference sequence).